A single sample is the source of the 18 T cell receptor beta chains below, sequenced in a study of blood T cells in healthy people across ages. The authors ran a second PCR of about 7 to 11 cycles using a sample-barcoded 5' primer and a J-beta primer mix. One entry per CDR3 protein, called by TCRdb with MiXCR from the 5' RACE reads. Among about 1.4 million distinct CDR3 sequences, approximately 63% were seen once, and the ten largest hold 5% to 7%. What was sequenced was blood. The receptors stem from a man younger than 35 in good health.

This clonotype was observed a handful of times. This chain joins TRBV4-1 and TRBJ2-3; D may correspond to TRBD1 or TRBD2 (6 bases each). V lost 0 bases and J lost 8, with 18 bases in between. Per germline, CDR1 MGHRA and CDR2 YSYEKL. This CDR3 region has 16 residues. CDR3 in DNA: TGCGCCAGCAGCCAAGAATGGGGGACGGGGGCGGTTACGCAGTATTTT. Its protein product is CASSQEWGTGAVTQYF.

About this clonotype itself: The junction differs from germline at one of its ends, possibly a read error. This CDR3 is CSAGDRSNTEAFF. CDR3 in DNA: TGTAGTGCGGGGGACAGGTCGAACACTGAAGCTTTCTTT. This rearrangement joins TRBV20-1 to TRBJ1-1; 8 bases are shared with TRBD1. Germline CDR1 DFQATT, CDR2 SNEGSKA (reference sequence). The CDR3 runs to 13 residues.

The V gene is TRBV6-2 or TRBV6-3, the J gene TRBJ2-2; no definite D call. The V end was cut by 6 bases, the J end by 6 bases, with 8 bases between. The CDR3 loop spans 12 amino acids. Germline loops: CDR1 MNHEY, CDR2 SVGEGT. CDR3 DNA sequence: TGTGCCAGCAGGCCCGGGCCCGGGGAGCTGTTTTTT. Protein product: CASRPGPGELFF.

This clonotype was counted between two and nine times. The V and J genes are TRBV27 and TRBJ2-7, with D perhaps matching TRBD1 or TRBD2 (5 bases each). The germline CDR1 and CDR2 sequences are MNHEY and SMNVEV (reference sequence). The CDR3 has 15 amino acids. V lost 5 bases, J lost 2 bases, and 16 bases lay in between. DNA for the CDR3: TGTGCCAGCAGTCCCTCCCGGGACCAGACCTACGAGCAGTACTTC. It specifies CASSPSRDQTYEQYF.

V is TRBV6-2 or TRBV6-3 and J is TRBJ2-2, with D uncertain. Germline lookup yields CDR1 MNHEY and CDR2 SVGEGT. This CDR3 has 15 amino acids. V lost 10 bases, J lost 2 bases, and 17 bases lay in between. CDR3 amino acids: CAIPKGRANTGELFF. CDR3 nucleotides: TGTGCCATCCCCAAAGGACGCGCTAACACCGGGGAGCTGTTTTTT.

CDR3 amino acids: CASSFPGTGIETQYF. CDR3 nucleotide sequence: TGTGCCAGCAGTTTTCCCGGGACAGGGATAGAGACCCAGTACTTC. The chain carries TRBV12-3 or TRBV12-4 and TRBJ2-5; 9 bases fit TRBD1. This CDR3 contains 15 residues. V was clipped by 3 bases and J by 4 bases; unmatched bases: 6.

V gene TRBV2 combines with J gene TRBJ2-3, with D maybe TRBD2 (6 bases). V was shortened by 10 bases and J by 6 bases, with 20 bases between the two germline ends. Germline assignment: CDR1 SNHLY and CDR2 FYNNEI. The CDR3 is made up of 14 amino acids. Written as DNA, the CDR3 is TGTGCCACAGATAGATTGCGGGATACGGATACGCAGTATTTT. Translating it yields CATDRLRDTDTQYF.

The chain couples TRBV6-5 to TRBJ2-2; no reliable D call. Germline CDR1 reads MNHEY; CDR2 reads SVGAGI. The V end was cut by 5 bases, the J end by 6 bases, with 10 bases between. CDR3 length equals 13 residues. CDR3 loop: CASSQSRAGELFF. CDR3 sequence (DNA): TGTGCCAGCAGTCAGTCTCGGGCCGGGGAGCTGTTTTTT.

V usage is TRBV6-6 and J usage is TRBJ1-1; no firm D call. The CDR3 runs to 12 residues. CDR1 is MNHNY, CDR2 SVGAGI, per germline (reference sequence). V was clipped by 7 bases and J by 1 base, with 7 bases between them. CDR3 sequence: CASKQPNTEAFF. CDR3 in DNA: TGTGCCAGCAAACAGCCGAACACTGAAGCTTTCTTT.

This clonotype turned up a few times. The chain carries TRBV29-1 and TRBJ2-1, with TRBD2 matching over 10 bases. CDR1 is SQVTM and CDR2 is ANQGSEA in the germline V gene. J was trimmed by 4 bases and V by 7 bases; bases with no gene match: 19. This CDR3 has 18 amino acids. CDR3 residues: CSGWGASGGRGGYNEQFF. CDR3 bases: TGCAGCGGATGGGGTGCTAGCGGGGGCAGGGGCGGATACAATGAGCAGTTCTTC.

This chain connects TRBV27 to TRBJ2-7; D ambiguous. Trimming removed 5 bases at V and 0 bases at J, with 17 bases between. The germline V gene encodes CDR1 MNHEY and CDR2 SMNVEV (reference sequence). This CDR3 contains 16 residues. The CDR3 loop reads CASSGPDPRTSYEQYF. The CDR3 coding sequence is TGTGCCAGCAGTGGTCCGGACCCGCGAACCTCCTACGAGCAGTACTTC.

The sample holds a few counts of this clonotype. This chain joins TRBV20-1 and TRBJ1-1; tentative D call: TRBD1 (6 bases). The CDR3 covers 13 residues. Looked up from germline, CDR1 is DFQATT and CDR2 is SNEGSKA (reference sequence). Trimming removed 5 bases at V and 7 bases at J, with 17 bases between. The CDR3 loop reads CSARFPDRLEAFF. The CDR3, as DNA: TGCAGTGCTCGATTCCCTGACAGGCTTGAAGCTTTCTTT.

The rearrangement joins TRBV5-1 to TRBJ2-5; the match to TRBD1 covers 8 bases. J gave up 2 bases and V 0 bases, and 6 bases lay outside the gene matches. The CDR3 sequence is 16 residues long. Looked up from germline, CDR1 is SGHRS and CDR2 is YFSETQ. Written as DNA, the CDR3 is TGCGCCAGCAGCTTGGCGGCTGGACAGGGTCAAGAGACCCAGTACTTC. It codes for CASSLAAGQGQETQYF.

V usage is TRBV12-3 or TRBV12-4 and J usage is TRBJ1-5, with D uncertain. With 5 bases removed from V and 5 bases from J, the gap between germline ends came to 16 bases. This CDR3 spans 15 amino acids. The CDR3 DNA reads as TGTGCCAGCAGTCCACCAACGTCGGGTGATCAGCCCCAGCATTTT. Its protein is CASSPPTSGDQPQHF.

This chain joins TRBV2 and TRBJ1-2; D possibly corresponds to TRBD1 (6 bases). Trimming took off 4 bases at V and 4 bases at J, with 13 bases between the two ends. Germline CDR1 and CDR2: SNHLY and FYNNEI. The CDR3 is 14 amino acids. CDR3 sequence reads: CASSGLQGSYGYTF. The CDR3 DNA is TGTGCCAGCAGTGGCCTACAGGGATCCTATGGCTACACCTTC. The whole variable domain, remainder taken from reference TRBV2 and TRBJ1-2, is EPEVTQTPSHQVTQMGQEVILRCVPISNHLYFYWYRQILGQKVEFLVSFYNNEISEKSEIFDDQFSVERPDGSNFTLKIRSTKLEDSAMYFCASSGLQGSYGYTFGSGTRLTVV.

The chain is built from TRBV11-2 and TRBJ1-4; tentative D call: TRBD1 (5 bases). Germline CDR1 is SGHAT and CDR2 is FQNNGV. V lost 2 bases and J lost 3, with 19 bases in between. This CDR3 spans 18 amino acids. CDR3 nucleotide sequence: TGTGCCAGCAGCTTAATAGGGACGGGGGGTATAGCTAATGAAAAACTGTTTTTT. Amino acids: CASSLIGTGGIANEKLFF.

V usage is TRBV24-1 and J usage is TRBJ2-2; D is ambiguous. CDR3 length: 17 amino acids. Trimming cost V 0 bases and J 7 bases, with 17 bases left between them. CDR1 and CDR2 (germline): KGHDR, SFDVKD. This CDR3 reads CATSDLPGPPVGGELFF. CDR3 nucleotide sequence: TGTGCCACCAGTGATTTGCCCGGCCCACCGGTCGGCGGGGAGCTGTTTTTT.

This chain connects TRBV29-1 to TRBJ2-4; D remains unclear. With the DNA end fitting TRBJ2-7 better, the J assignment may be wrong. This CDR3 has 13 amino acids. Germline V gene sequence: CDR1 SQVTM, CDR2 ANQGSEA. CDR3 loop: CSVEDLGNNEQYF. In DNA form, the CDR3 reads TGCAGCGTTGAAGATCTGGGCAACAACGAGCAGTACTTC.